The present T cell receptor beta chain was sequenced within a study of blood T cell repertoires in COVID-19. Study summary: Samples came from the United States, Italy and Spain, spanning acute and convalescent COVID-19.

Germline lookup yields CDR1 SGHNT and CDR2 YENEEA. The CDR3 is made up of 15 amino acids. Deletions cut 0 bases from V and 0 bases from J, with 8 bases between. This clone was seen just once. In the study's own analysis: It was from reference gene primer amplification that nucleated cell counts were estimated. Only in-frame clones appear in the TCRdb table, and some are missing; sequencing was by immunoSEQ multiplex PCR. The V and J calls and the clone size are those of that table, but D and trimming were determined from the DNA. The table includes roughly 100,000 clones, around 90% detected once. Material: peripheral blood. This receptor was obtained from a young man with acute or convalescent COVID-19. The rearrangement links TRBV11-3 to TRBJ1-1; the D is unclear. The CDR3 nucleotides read TGTGCCAGCAGCTTAGATGCAGGCATGAACACTGAAGCTTTCTTT. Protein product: CASSLDAGMNTEAFF.